Included here is one T cell receptor beta chain sequence, with context. TCRdb passed the 5' RACE reads through MiXCR, listing each CDR3 protein once. The table records approximately 690,000 distinct CDR3 sequences, around 6.1% of them present only once. The data stem from a study of identical twins. V was trimmed by 2 bases and J by 6 bases, leaving 11 bases between them. The CDR3 has 14 residues. Germline loops: CDR1 SGHVS, CDR2 FQNEAQ. The V gene is TRBV7-8, the J gene TRBJ2-1; D perhaps matches TRBD1 (5 bases). This sequence originates from a man aged 18-30 years in good health. The sequenced sample was naive T cells sorted from blood. The chain's CDR3 is CASSLSPGINEQFF. The CDR3 coding sequence is TGTGCCAGCAGCTTATCGCCAGGGATCAATGAGCAGTTCTTC.